This T cell receptor (beta chain) comes out of a study of blood T cell dynamics during melanoma immunotherapy. Study conclusions and caveats: It remained unknown if the driving T cell clones were melanoma-specific.

Time point specified: week 3, after first cycle of checkpoint inhibitor. Samples come from before therapy and from week 3 after the first blockade cycle. Apart from a couple of fast progressors, RECIST 1.1 response was judged 12 weeks post-infusion. CDR1 and CDR2 (germline): KGHSH, LQKENI. The ends lost 6 bases at V and 3 bases at J; junction bases unmatched: 8. The CDR3 runs 14 residues. Method: immunoSEQ multiplex PCR; TCRdb's copy keeps in-frame clones and lacks some. The repertoire has roughly 4,200 clones, roughly 90% of them found once; the top ten carry around 4.6%. In this sample, this clone turned up once. Its antigen is not known.

This material consisted of blood, taken from a patient treated with checkpoint blockade. The TCR sequence derives from a human donor with melanoma. The chain carries TRBV18 and TRBJ2-7, with 7 bases lining up with TRBD1. The DNA for the CDR3 is TGTGCCAGCTCCCCCCAATCAGGGGGCTACGAGCAGTACTTC. Translated: CASSPQSGGYEQYF.